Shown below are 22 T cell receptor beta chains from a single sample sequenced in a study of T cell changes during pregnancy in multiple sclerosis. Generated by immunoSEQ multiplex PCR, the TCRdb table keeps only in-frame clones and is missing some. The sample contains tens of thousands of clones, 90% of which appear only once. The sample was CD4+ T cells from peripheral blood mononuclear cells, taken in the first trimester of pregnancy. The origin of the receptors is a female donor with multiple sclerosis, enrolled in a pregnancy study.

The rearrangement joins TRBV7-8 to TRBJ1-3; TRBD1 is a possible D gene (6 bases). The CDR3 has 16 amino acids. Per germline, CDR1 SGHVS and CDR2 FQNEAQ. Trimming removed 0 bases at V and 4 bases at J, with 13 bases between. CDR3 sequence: CASSLAQGFGGNTIYF. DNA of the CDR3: TGTGCCAGCAGCTTAGCTCAGGGGTTTGGAGGAAACACCATATATTTT.

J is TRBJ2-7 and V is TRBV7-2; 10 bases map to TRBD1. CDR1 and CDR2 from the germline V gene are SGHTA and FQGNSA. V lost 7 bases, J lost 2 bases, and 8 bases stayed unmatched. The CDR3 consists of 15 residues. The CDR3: CASKSHGTGAYEQYF. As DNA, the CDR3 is TGTGCCAGCAAATCACACGGGACAGGGGCCTACGAGCAGTACTTC.

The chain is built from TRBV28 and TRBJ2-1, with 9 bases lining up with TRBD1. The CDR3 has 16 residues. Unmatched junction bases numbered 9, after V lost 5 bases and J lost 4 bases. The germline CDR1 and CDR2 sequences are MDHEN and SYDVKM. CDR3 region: CASSQHGQGPYNEQFF. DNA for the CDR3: TGTGCCAGCAGTCAACACGGACAGGGGCCTTACAATGAGCAGTTCTTC.

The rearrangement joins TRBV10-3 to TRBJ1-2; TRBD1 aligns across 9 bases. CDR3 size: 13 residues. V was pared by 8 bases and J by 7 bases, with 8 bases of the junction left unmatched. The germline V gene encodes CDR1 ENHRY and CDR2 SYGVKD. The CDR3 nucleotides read TGTGCCATCTATAGGACAGGGGACAGTGGCTACACCTTC. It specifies CAIYRTGDSGYTF.

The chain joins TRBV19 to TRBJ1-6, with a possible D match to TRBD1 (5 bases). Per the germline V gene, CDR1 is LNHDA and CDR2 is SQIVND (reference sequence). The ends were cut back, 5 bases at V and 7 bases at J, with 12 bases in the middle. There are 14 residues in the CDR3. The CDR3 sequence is CASSLRQSNSPLHF. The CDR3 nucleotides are TGTGCCAGTAGTTTGAGACAGTCGAATTCACCCCTCCACTTT.

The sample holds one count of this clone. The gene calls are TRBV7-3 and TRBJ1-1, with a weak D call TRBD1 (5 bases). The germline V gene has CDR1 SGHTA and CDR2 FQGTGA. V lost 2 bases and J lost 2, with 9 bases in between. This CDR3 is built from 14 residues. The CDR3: CASSLQGDNTEAFF. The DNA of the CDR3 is TGTGCCAGCAGCTTACAGGGCGATAACACTGAAGCTTTCTTT. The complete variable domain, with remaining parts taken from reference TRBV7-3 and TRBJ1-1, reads GAGVSQTPSNKVTEKGKYVELRCDPISGHTALYWYRQSLGQGPEFLIYFQGTGAADDSGLPNDRFFAVRPEGSVSTLKIQRTERGDSAVYLCASSLQGDNTEAFFGQGTRLTVV.

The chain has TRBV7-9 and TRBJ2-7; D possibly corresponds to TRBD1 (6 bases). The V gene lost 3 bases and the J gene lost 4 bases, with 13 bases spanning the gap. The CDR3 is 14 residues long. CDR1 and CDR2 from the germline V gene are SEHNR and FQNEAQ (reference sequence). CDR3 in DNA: TGTGCCAGCAGCTTTTCAGGGGTCTGGTACGAGCAGTACTTC. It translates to CASSFSGVWYEQYF. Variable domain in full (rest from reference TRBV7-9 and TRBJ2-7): DTGVSQNPRHKITKRGQNVTFRCDPISEHNRLYWYRQTLGQGPEFLTYFQNEAQLEKSRLLSDRFSAERPKGSFSTLEIQRTEQGDSAMYLCASSFSGVWYEQYFGPGTRLTVT.

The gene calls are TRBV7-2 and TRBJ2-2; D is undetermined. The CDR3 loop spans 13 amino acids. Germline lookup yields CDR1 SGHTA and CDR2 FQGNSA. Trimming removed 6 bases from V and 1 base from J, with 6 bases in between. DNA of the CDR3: TGTGCCAGCAGAAGACAGAACACCGGGGAGCTGTTTTTT. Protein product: CASRRQNTGELFF.

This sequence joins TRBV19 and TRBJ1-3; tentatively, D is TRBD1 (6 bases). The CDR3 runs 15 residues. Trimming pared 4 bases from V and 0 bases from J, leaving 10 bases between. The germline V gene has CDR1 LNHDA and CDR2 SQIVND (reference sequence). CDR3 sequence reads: CASSTPRGSGNTIYF. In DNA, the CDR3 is TGTGCCAGTAGTACCCCCAGGGGCTCTGGAAACACCATATATTTT.

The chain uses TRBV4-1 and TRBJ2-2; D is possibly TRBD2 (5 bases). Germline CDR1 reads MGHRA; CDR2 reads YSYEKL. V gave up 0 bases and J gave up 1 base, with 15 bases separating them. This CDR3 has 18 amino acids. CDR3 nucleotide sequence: TGCGCCAGCAGCCAAGATTTGTCCGGACGGGGGAACACCGGGGAGCTGTTTTTT. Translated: CASSQDLSGRGNTGELFF.

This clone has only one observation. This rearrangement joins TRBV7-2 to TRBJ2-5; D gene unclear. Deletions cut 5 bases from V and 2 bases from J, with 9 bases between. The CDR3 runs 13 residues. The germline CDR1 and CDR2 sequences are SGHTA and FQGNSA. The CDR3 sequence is CASSPPNQETQYF. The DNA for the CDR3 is TGTGCCAGCAGCCCCCCCAATCAAGAGACCCAGTACTTC.

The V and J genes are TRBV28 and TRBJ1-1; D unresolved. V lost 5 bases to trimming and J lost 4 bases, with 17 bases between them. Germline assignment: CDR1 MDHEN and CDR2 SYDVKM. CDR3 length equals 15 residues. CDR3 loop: CASSVAWNPGTEAFF. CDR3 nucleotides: TGTGCCAGCAGTGTGGCGTGGAACCCAGGCACTGAAGCTTTCTTT.

The CDR3 sequence is CASSLWTSGRSNEQYF. CDR3 DNA sequence: TGTGCCAGCAGTTTATGGACTAGCGGGAGGTCTAATGAGCAGTACTTC. The chain is built from TRBV28 and TRBJ2-7; 13 bases are shared with TRBD2. The CDR3 is 16 residues long. V trimming: 0 bases; J trimming: 7 bases; junction bases outside the gene matches: 6. From germline, CDR1 is MDHEN and CDR2 SYDVKM.

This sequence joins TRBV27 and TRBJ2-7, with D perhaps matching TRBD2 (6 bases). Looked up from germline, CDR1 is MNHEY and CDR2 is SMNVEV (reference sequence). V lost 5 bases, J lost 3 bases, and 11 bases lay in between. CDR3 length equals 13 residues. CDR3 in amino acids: CASSRGEYYEQYF. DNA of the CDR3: TGTGCCAGCAGTCGCGGGGAGTACTACGAGCAGTACTTC.

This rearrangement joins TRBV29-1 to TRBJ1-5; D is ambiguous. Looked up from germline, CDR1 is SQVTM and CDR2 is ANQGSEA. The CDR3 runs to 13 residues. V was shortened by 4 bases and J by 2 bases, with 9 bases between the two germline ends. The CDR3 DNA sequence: TGCAGCGTTGGTTACGGGGGCAATCAGCCCCAGCATTTT. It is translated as CSVGYGGNQPQHF.

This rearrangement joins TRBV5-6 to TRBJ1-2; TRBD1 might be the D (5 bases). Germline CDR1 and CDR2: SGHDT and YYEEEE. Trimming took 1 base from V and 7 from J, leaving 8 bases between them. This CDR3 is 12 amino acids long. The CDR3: CASSLFGGGYTF. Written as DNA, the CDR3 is TGTGCCAGCAGCTTGTTCGGGGGTGGCTACACCTTC.

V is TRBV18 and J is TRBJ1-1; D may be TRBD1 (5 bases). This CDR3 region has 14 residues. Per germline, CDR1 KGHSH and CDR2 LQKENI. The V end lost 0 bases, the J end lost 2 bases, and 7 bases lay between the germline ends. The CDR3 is CASSPPQGNTEAFF. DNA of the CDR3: TGTGCCAGCTCACCACCGCAGGGAAACACTGAAGCTTTCTTT.

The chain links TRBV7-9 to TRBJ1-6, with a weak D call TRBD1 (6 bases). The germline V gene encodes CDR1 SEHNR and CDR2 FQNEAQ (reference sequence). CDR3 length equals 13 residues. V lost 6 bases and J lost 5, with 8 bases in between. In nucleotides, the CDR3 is TGTGCCAGCAGACGACAGGATAATTCACCCCTCCACTTT. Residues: CASRRQDNSPLHF.

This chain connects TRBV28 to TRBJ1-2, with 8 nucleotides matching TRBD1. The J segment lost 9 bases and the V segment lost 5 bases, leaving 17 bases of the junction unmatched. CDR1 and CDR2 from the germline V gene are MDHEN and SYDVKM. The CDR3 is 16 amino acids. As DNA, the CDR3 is TGTGCCAGCAGTGGATCGGCGGGACAGGACTACGGACGCTACACCTTC. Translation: CASSGSAGQDYGRYTF.

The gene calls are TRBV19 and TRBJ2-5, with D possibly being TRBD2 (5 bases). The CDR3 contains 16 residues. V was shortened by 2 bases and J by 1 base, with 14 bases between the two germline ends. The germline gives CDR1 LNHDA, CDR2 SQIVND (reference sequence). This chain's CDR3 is CASSIYVTAGQETQYF. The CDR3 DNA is TGTGCCAGTAGTATATACGTTACTGCGGGCCAAGAGACCCAGTACTTC.

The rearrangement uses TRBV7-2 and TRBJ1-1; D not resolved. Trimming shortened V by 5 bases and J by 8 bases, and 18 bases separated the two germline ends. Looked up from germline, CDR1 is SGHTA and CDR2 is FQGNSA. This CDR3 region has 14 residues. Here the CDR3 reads CASSPAMPNGEAFF. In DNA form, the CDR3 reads TGTGCCAGCAGCCCTGCTATGCCTAACGGGGAAGCTTTCTTT.

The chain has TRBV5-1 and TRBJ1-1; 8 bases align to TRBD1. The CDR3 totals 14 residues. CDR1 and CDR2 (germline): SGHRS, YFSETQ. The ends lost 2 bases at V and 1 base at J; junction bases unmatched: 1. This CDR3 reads CASSFGTGNTEAFF. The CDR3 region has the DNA TGCGCCAGCAGCTTCGGGACAGGGAACACTGAAGCTTTCTTT.